This T cell receptor (beta chain) came from a study of T-cell memory formation after mild COVID-19. Trimming removed 9 bases from V and 6 bases from J; junction bases left unmatched: 10. Germline V gene sequence: CDR1 LNHDA, CDR2 SQIVND (reference sequence). The CDR3 contains 13 residues. With regard to this clonotype: No antigen is known for it.

TCRdb reanalysed the 5' RACE reads using MiXCR and keeps one entry per CDR3 protein. This table holds 310,000 or so distinct CDR3 sequences, 15% to 20% found once. Study-wide points: Pre-infection memory showed some responding clones, and this suggested that cross-reactive memory joined. Unconfirmed was the SARS-CoV-2 specificity of second-wave clones that peaked on day 37.

The material sequenced was PBMCs or a T cell subset sorted from them (not recorded which). The chain uses TRBV19 and TRBJ2-7; 8 nucleotides line up with TRBD1. The sequence derives from a man younger than 35 who had mild COVID-19 (a few samples of this study predate the infection). Cell type and time point are not known. CDR3 loop: CASLGQVPGEQYF. For the CDR3, the DNA is TGTGCCAGCTTGGGACAGGTCCCGGGCGAGCAGTACTTC.